What follows describes a single T cell receptor (beta chain). Its recognized antigen is unknown. No clone much larger than this one lies a single base away; base qualities are absent. The data belong to a study of early T cells in non-severe SARS-CoV-2 infection listed by TCRdb under 2021. For the study in its entirety: Because TCR sequencing was done on bulk RNA from unsorted whole blood, the alpha and beta chains could not be paired. What the work shows at the level of the full study, not this receptor alone: VDJdb matching was skewed toward anti-spike CD8 responses and likely underestimated virus-specific expansions by missing private and CD4 specificities.

Set within a cohort of healthcare workers in London, UK, this nested case-control study involved weekly PCR testing of nasopharyngeal swabs along with blood sampling. Healthcare workers were recruited between 23 and 31 March 2020, during the week of the UK lockdown, and were followed weekly for up to roughly 15 weeks. Receptor amplification or capture employed 5' RACE. The sequencing machine was a NextSeq 500. Unique molecular identifiers were attached to individual cDNA molecules in the TCR library protocol so that sequencing error and PCR bias could be corrected. Sequencing covered both TCR alpha and beta chains, and within each sample the abundances of alpha and beta sequences were tightly co-correlated. The published analysis was carried out like this. Decombinator V4 was used to annotate TCR sequences for V gene, J gene and CDR3. Expanded TCRs were defined as changing significantly between any two time points under a Poisson model with p below 0.0001. Abundances of TCRs were expressed as counts per million after normalisation to the total number of TCRs sequenced in each sample. MAIT TCRs were defined by TRAV1-2 paired with TRAJ12, TRAJ20 or TRAJ33, and iNKT TCRs by TRAV10 paired with TRAJ18. A search of VDJdb, accessed on 1 November 2021, was run for TCRs annotated to CMV, EBV and SARS-CoV-2, with TCRs annotated for multiple antigens excluded. Starting from the raw public reads, TCRdb applied fastp trimming at Q25, assembled clones with MiXCR and retained in-frame beta chains. Rows merge per CDR3 protein into single entries with the most common DNA and genes. The V and J calls come from TCRdb's annotation, not from the publication. The sample data list around 56,000 distinct CDR3 sequences, and about 12% of these were observed just once. In total, the top ten clones hold 9.3% of the sample.

Trimming takes 7 bases off V and 3 bases off J; junction bases not matched to a gene: 7. There are 13 amino acids in the CDR3, from cysteine to phenylalanine inclusive. Here the CDR3 DNA is all that survives: 39 bases in frame from base 1. The CDR1 and CDR2 encoded by the germline V gene are SQVTM and ANQGSEA. The TCR comes from an adult who was a healthcare worker with PCR-confirmed SARS-CoV-2 infection or an uninfected control (not recorded which). The starting material was whole blood, obtained at baseline. The chain uses TRBV29-1 and TRBJ1-1; 8 of the junction bases match TRBD1. The base sequence is TGCAGCGCTCGGACAGGGCTTTACACTGAAGCTTTCTTT. This sequence encodes CSARTGLYTEAFF.